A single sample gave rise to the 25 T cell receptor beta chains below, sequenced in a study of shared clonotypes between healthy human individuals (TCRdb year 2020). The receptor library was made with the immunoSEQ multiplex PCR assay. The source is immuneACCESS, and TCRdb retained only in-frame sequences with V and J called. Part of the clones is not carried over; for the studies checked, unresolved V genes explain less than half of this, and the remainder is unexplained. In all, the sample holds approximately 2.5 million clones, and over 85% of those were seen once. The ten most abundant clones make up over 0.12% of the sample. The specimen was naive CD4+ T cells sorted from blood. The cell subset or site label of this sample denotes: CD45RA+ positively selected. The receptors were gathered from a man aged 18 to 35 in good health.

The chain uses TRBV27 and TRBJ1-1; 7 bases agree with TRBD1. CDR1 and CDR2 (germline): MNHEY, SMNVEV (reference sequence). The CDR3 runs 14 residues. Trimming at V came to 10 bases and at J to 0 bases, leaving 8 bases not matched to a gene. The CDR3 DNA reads TGTGCCACCCGACAGGGCACCATGAACACTGAAGCTTTCTTT. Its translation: CATRQGTMNTEAFF.

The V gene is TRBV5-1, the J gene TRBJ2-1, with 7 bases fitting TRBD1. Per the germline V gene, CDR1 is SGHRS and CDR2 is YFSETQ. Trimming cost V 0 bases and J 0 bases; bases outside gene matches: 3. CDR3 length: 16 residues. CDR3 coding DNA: TGCGCCAGCAGCTTGGAGGCAGGGGGCTCCTACAATGAGCAGTTCTTC. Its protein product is CASSLEAGGSYNEQFF.

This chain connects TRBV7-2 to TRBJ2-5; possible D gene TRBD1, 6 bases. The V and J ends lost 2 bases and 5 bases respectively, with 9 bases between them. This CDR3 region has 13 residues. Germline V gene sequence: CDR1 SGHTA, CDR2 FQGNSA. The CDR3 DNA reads TGTGCCAGCAGCTTAAGGCAGGGGGAGACCCAGTACTTC. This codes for CASSLRQGETQYF. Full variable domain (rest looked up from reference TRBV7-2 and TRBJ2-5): GAGVSQSPSNKVTEKGKDVELRCDPISGHTALYWYRQSLGQGLEFLIYFQGNSAPDKSGLPSDRFSAERTGGSVSTLTIQRTQQEDSAVYLCASSLRQGETQYFGPGTRLLVL.

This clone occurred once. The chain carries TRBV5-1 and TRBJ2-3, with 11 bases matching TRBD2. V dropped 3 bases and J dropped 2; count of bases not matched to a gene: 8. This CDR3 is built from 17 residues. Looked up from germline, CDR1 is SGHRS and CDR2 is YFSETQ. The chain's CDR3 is CASSWGQGLAVTDTQYF. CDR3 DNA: TGCGCCAGCAGCTGGGGACAGGGACTAGCGGTCACAGATACGCAGTATTTT.

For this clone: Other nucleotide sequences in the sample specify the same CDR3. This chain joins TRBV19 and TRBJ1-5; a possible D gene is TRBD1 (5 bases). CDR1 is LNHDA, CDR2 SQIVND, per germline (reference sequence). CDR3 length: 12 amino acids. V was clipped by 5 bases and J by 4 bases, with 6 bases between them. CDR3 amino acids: CASSRGNQPQHF. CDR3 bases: TGTGCCAGTAGTCGGGGGAATCAGCCCCAGCATTTT.

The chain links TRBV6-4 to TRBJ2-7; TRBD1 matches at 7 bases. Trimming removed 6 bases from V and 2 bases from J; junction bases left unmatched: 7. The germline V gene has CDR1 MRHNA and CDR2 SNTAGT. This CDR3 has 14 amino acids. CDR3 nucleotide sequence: TGTGCCAGCAGGGAAGGGGGCAGCCCCTACGAGCAGTACTTC. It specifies CASREGGSPYEQYF.

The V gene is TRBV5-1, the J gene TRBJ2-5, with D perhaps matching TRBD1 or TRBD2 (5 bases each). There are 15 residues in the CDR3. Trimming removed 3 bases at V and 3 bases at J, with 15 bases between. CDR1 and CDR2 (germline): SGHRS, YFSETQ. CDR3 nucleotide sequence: TGCGCCAGCAGCTCAACTACCGGGACCAAAGAGACCCAGTACTTC. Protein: CASSSTTGTKETQYF. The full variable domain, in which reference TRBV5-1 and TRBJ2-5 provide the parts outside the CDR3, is KAGVTQTPRYLIKTRGQQVTLSCSPISGHRSVSWYQQTPGQGLQFLFEYFSETQRNKGNFPGRFSGRQFSNSRSEMNVSTLELGDSALYLCASSSTTGTKETQYFGPGTRLLVL.

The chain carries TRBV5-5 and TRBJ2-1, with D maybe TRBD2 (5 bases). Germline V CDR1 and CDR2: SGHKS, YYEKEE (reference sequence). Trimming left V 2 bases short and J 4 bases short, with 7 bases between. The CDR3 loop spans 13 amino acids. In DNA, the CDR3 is TGTGCCAGCAGCTTAGAGCGGTACAATGAGCAGTTCTTC. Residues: CASSLERYNEQFF.

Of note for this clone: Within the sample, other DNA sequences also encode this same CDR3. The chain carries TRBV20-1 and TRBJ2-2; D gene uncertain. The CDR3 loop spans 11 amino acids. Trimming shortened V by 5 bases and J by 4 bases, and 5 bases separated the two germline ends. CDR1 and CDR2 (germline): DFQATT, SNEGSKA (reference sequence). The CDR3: CSAPSTGELFF. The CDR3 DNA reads TGCAGTGCTCCTTCCACCGGGGAGCTGTTTTTT.

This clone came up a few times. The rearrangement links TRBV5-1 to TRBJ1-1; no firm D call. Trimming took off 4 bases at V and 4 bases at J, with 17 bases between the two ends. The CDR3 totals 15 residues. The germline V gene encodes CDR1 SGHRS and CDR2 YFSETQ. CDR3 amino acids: CASSPGTSRSTEAFF. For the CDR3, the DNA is TGCGCCAGCAGCCCGGGCACCTCGCGGAGCACTGAAGCTTTCTTT.

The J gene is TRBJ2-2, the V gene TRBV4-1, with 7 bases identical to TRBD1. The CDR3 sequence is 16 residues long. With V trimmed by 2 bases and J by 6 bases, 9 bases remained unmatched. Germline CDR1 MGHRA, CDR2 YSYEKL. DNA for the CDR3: TGCGCCAGCAGCCAACGCGACAGGGCTGGGCCCGGGGAGCTGTTTTTT. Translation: CASSQRDRAGPGELFF.

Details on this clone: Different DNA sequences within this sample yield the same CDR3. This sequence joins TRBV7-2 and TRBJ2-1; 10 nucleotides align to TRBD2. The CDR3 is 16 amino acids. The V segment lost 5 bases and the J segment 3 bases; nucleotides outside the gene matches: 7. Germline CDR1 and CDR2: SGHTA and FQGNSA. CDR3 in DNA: TGTGCCAGCAGCCTGACCGGGACTAGCGTCTACAATGAGCAGTTCTTC. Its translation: CASSLTGTSVYNEQFF.

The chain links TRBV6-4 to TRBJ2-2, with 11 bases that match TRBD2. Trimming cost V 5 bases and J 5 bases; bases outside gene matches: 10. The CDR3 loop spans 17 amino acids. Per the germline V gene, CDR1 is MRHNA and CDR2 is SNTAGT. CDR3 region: CASSPTSGDWWTGELFF. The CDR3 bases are TGTGCCAGCAGTCCGACTAGCGGGGATTGGTGGACCGGGGAGCTGTTTTTT.

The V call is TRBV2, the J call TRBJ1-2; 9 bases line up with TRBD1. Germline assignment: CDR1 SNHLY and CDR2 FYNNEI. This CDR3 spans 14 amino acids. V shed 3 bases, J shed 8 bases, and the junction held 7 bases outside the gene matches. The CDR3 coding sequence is TGTGCCAGCAGTGAGCGTACAGGGGGCGGCGGCTACACCTTC. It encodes CASSERTGGGGYTF. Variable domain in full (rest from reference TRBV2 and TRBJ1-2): EPEVTQTPSHQVTQMGQEVILRCVPISNHLYFYWYRQILGQKVEFLVSFYNNEISEKSEIFDDQFSVERPDGSNFTLKIRSTKLEDSAMYFCASSERTGGGGYTFGSGTRLTVV.

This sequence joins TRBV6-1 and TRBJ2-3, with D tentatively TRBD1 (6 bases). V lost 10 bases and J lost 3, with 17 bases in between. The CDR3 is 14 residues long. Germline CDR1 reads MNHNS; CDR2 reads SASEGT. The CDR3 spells CATLGAVWTDTQYF. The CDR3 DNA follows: TGTGCCACGCTGGGGGCAGTATGGACAGATACGCAGTATTTT.

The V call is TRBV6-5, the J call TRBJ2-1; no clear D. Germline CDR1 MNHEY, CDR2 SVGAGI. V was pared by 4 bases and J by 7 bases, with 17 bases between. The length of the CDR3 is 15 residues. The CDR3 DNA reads TGTGCCAGCAGTTTAGGGATCACCTGGTGGAATGAGCAGTTCTTC. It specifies CASSLGITWWNEQFF.

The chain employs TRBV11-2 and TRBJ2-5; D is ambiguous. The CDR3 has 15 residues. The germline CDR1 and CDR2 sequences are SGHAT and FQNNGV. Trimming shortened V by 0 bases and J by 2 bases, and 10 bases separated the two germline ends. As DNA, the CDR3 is TGTGCCAGCAGCTTAGATGGGTCAGGTCAAGAGACCCAGTACTTC. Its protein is CASSLDGSGQETQYF.

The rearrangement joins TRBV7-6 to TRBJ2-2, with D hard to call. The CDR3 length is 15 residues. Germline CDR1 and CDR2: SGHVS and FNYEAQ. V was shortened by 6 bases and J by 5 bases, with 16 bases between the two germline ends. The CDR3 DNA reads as TGTGCCAGCAGTTACGACCCCGTTGGAACCGGGGAGCTGTTTTTT. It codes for CASSYDPVGTGELFF.

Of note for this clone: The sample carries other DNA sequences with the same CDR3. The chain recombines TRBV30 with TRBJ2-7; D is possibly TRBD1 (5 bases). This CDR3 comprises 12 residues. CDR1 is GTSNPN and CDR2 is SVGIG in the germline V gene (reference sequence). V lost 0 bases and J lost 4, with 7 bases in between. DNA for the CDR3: TGTGCCTGGAGTGTTAAGGGGTACGAGCAGTACTTC. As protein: CAWSVKGYEQYF.

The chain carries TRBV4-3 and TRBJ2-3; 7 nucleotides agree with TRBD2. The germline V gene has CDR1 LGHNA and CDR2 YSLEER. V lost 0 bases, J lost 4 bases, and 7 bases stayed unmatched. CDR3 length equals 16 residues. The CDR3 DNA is TGCGCCAGCAGCCAAGAAGGTGGACTAGTTGCAGATACGCAGTATTTT. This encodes CASSQEGGLVADTQYF.

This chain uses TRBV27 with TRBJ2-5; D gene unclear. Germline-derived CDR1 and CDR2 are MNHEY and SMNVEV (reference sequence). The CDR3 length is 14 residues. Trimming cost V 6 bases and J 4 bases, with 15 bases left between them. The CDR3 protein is CASRPGTFRETQYF. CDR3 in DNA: TGTGCCAGCAGGCCGGGTACATTCAGAGAGACCCAGTACTTC.

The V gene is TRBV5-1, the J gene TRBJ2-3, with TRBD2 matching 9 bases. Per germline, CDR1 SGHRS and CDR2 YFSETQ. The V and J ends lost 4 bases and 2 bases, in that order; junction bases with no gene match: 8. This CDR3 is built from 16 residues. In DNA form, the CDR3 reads TGCGCCAGCAGCACGATGCTAGCGGGGCTCACAGATACGCAGTATTTT. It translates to CASSTMLAGLTDTQYF.

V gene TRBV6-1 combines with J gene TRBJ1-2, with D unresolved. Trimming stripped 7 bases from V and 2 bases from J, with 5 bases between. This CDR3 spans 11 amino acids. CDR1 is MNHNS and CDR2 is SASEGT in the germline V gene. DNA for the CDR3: TGTGCCAGCATGCTCAACTATGGCTACACCTTC. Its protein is CASMLNYGYTF.

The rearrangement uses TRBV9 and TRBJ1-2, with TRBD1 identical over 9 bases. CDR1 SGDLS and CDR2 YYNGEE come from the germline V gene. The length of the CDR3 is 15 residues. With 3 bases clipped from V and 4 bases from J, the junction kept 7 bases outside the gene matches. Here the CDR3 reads CASSARDRVFYGYTF. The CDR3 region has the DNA TGTGCCAGCAGCGCCCGGGACAGGGTGTTCTATGGCTACACCTTC.

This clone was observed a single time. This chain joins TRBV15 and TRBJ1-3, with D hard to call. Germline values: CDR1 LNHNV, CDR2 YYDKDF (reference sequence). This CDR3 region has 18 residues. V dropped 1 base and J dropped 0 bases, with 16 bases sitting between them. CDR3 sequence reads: CATSRGLVSGPSGNTIYF. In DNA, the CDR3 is TGTGCCACCAGCAGAGGGTTGGTTTCTGGGCCCTCTGGAAACACCATATATTTT.